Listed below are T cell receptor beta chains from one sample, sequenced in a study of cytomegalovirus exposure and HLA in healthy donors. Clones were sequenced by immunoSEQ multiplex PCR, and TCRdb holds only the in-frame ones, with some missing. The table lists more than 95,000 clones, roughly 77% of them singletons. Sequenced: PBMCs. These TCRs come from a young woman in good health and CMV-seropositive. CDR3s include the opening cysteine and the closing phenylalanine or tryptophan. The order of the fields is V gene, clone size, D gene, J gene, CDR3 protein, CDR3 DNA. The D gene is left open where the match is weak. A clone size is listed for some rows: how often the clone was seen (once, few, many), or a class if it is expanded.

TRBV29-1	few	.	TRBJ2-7	CSVWGDQYEQYF	TGCAGCGTTTGGGGGGACCAATACGAGCAGTACTTC
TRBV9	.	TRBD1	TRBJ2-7	CASSVVGTDPYEQYF	TGTGCCAGCAGCGTAGTGGGGACAGATCCTTACGAGCAGTACTTC
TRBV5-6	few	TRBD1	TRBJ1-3	CASSWTGTGNTIYF	TGTGCCAGCAGCTGGACAGGGACTGGAAACACCATATATTTT
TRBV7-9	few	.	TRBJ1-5	CASSLGTFSNQPQHF	TGTGCCAGCAGCTTAGGCACATTTAGCAATCAGCCCCAGCATTTT
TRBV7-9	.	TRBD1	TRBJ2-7	CASSSPLISTGGPYYEQYF	TGTGCCAGCAGCTCCCCACTAATATCGACAGGGGGGCCGTACTACGAGCAGTACTTC
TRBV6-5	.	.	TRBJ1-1	CASSYSRSEAFF	TGTGCCAGCAGTTACTCGCGGTCTGAAGCTTTCTTT
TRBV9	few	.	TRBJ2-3	CASSVTGISTDTQYF	TGTGCCAGCAGCGTCACAGGGATTAGCACAGATACGCAGTATTTT
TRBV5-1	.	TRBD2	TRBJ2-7	CASSLALAATSYEQYF	TGCGCCAGCAGCTTGGCCCTAGCGGCCACCTCCTACGAGCAGTACTTC
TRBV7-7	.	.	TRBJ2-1	CASSLSWRHEQFF	TGTGCCAGCAGCTTGTCTTGGCGGCATGAGCAGTTCTTC
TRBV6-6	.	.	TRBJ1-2	CASSFREQAGYGYTF	TGTGCCAGCAGTTTCCGGGAGCAGGCGGGGTATGGCTACACCTTC
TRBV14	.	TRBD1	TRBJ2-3	CASSPRGLSTDTQYF	TGTGCCAGCAGCCCCAGGGGGCTCAGCACAGATACGCAGTATTTT
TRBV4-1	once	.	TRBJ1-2	CASSHSSGLGYGYTF	TGCGCCAGCAGCCACTCTTCAGGGTTGGGGTATGGCTACACCTTC
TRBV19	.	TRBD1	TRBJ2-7	CASSPTGGLGEQYF	TGTGCCAGTAGCCCGACAGGGGGCTTGGGCGAGCAGTACTTC
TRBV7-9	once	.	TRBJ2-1	CASSLKGPQDEQFF	TGTGCCAGCAGCTTAAAGGGGCCGCAAGATGAGCAGTTCTTC
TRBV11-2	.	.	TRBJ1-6	CASSLEPAITAYSPLHF	TGTGCCAGCAGCTTAGAGCCAGCGATAACCGCTTATTCACCCCTCCACTTT
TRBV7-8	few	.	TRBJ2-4	CASSRMYRAKNIQYF	TGTGCCAGCAGCCGAATGTACAGGGCCAAAAACATTCAGTACTTC
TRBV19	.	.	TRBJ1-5	CASSKDRRNNQPQHF	TGTGCCAGTAGTAAGGACAGACGTAACAATCAGCCCCAGCATTTT
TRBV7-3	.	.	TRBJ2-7	CASSLGFRDSAYEQYF	TGTGCCAGCAGCTTAGGTTTCCGGGATTCAGCTTACGAGCAGTACTTC
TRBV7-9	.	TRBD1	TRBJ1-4	CASSLNRGRDEKLFF	TGTGCCAGCAGCCTCAACAGGGGGCGGGATGAAAAACTGTTTTTT
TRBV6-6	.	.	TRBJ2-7	CASSPRWGLSYEQYF	TGTGCCAGCAGTCCCCGATGGGGGCTCTCCTACGAGCAGTACTTC
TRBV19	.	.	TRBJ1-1	CASSIGPGDVGTEAFF	TGTGCCAGTAGTATAGGGCCAGGGGATGTCGGCACTGAAGCTTTCTTT
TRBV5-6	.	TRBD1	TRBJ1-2	CASSRDSYGYTF	TGTGCCAGCAGCCGGGACAGTTATGGCTACACCTTC
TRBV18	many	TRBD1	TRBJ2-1	CASSNRDRSHNLFF	TGTGCCAGCTCAAACCGGGACAGGAGCCACAATCTGTTCTTC
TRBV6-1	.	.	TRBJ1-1	CASSPSGEAFF	TGTGCCAGCAGCCCCTCAGGTGAAGCTTTCTTT
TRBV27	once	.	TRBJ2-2	CASSRSWGPGELFF	TGTGCCAGCAGTCGAAGTTGGGGGCCCGGGGAGCTGTTTTTT
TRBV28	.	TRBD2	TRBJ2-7	CASSYTTTSGGYEQYF	TGTGCCAGCAGTTACACCACGACTAGCGGAGGCTACGAGCAGTACTTC
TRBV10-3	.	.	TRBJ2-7	CAISEVHYEQYF	TGTGCCATCAGTGAGGTCCACTACGAGCAGTACTTC
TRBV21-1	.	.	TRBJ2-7	CASSYGEGESYYEQYF	TGTGCCAGCAGCTACGGGGAGGGGGAATCCTACTACGAGCAGTACTTC
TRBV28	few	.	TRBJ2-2	CASSFAAGVTGELFF	TGTGCCAGCAGTTTTGCAGCAGGGGTAACCGGGGAGCTGTTTTTT
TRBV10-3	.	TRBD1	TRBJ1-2	CAISESTRTGEGYPF	TGTGCCATCAGTGAGTCGACTCGGACAGGGGAAGGCTACCCCTTC
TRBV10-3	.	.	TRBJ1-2	CAISESTGYYGYTF	TGTGCCATCAGTGAGTCGACCGGGTACTATGGCTACACCTTC
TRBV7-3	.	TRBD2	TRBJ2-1	CASSLIAGAGNEQFF	TGTGCCAGCAGCTTAATAGCGGGAGCCGGCAATGAGCAGTTCTTC
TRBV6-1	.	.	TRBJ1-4	CASSESRGFGKLFF	TGTGCCAGCAGTGAAAGTCGTGGGTTCGGGAAACTGTTTTTT
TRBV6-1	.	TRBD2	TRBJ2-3	CASSESPAGGTDTQYF	TGTGCCAGCAGTGAGTCCCCAGCGGGGGGTACAGATACGCAGTATTTT
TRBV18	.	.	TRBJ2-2	CASSPSIGELFF	TGTGCCAGCTCACCATCCATTGGGGAGCTGTTTTTT
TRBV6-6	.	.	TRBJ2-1	CASSYSSNEQFF	TGTGCCAGCAGTTACTCGAGTAATGAGCAGTTCTTC
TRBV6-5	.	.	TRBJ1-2	CASSYLINSHGYTF	TGTGCCAGCAGTTACCTTATTAACAGCCATGGCTACACCTTC
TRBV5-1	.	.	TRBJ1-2	CASSLAVANYGYTF	TGCGCCAGCAGCTTGGCCGTAGCCAACTATGGCTACACCTTC
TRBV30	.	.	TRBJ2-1	CAWSKGGSYNEQFF	TGTGCCTGGAGTAAGGGGGGGTCCTACAATGAGCAGTTCTTC
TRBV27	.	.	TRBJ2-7	CASSPSDSDRRHYEQYF	TGTGCCAGCAGCCCATCGGACAGTGACAGGCGCCACTACGAGCAGTACTTC
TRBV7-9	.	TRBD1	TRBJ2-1	CASSRTGDNEQFF	TGTGCCAGCAGCCGAACAGGGGACAATGAGCAGTTCTTC
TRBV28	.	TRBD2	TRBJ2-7	CASVAAGRENYEQYF	TGTGCCAGCGTGGCGGCGGGGCGGGAGAACTACGAGCAGTACTTC
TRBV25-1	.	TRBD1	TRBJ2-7	CASSSAGTGNEQYF	TGTGCCAGCAGTTCAGCCGGGACAGGCAACGAGCAGTACTTC
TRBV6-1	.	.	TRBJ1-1	CASSEGHWMEAFF	TGTGCCAGCAGTGAAGGACATTGGATGGAAGCTTTCTTT
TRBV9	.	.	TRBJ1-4	CASSVGGGPEKLFF	TGTGCCAGCAGCGTAGGGGGGGGGCCTGAAAAACTGTTTTTT
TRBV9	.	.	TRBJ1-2	CASTTRGTYGYTF	TGTGCCAGCACTACGCGAGGTACCTATGGCTACACCTTC
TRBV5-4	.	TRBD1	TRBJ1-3	CASSIDRGRGGNTIYF	TGTGCCAGCAGCATTGACAGGGGGCGAGGTGGAAACACCATATATTTT
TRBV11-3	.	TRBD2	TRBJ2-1	CASSPSTSGHYNEQFF	TGTGCCAGCAGCCCCAGCACTAGCGGGCATTACAATGAGCAGTTCTTC
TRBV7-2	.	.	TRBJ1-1	CASSFRQIQNTEAFF	TGTGCCAGCAGCTTCAGACAGATCCAGAACACTGAAGCTTTCTTT
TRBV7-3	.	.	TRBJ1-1	CASSPSTSGNTEAFF	TGTGCCAGCAGCCCCTCGACTTCTGGGAACACTGAAGCTTTCTTT
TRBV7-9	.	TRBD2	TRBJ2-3	CASTHPGGPSGHTDTQYF	TGTGCCAGTACCCATCCGGGAGGGCCTTCTGGCCACACAGATACGCAGTATTTT
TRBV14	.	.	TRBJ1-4	CASSQDGAGLNEKLFF	TGTGCCAGCAGCCAAGACGGGGCGGGACTTAATGAAAAACTGTTTTTT
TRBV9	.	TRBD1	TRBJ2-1	CASSGTGGFYNEQFF	TGTGCCAGCAGCGGGACAGGAGGCTTCTACAATGAGCAGTTCTTC